This entry concerns a single T cell receptor beta chain. Time point: baseline, week 1 (first vaccination visit). The treatment: pre-vaccination baseline after standard-of-care therapy. The CDR3 length is 13 residues. V shed 4 bases and J 7 bases; nucleotides not matched to a gene: 7. Germline CDR1 and CDR2: MDHEN and SYDVKM. The source of the sample is a study of a mutant IDH1 vaccine in newly diagnosed glioma. Study overall: There were roughly 62% males and about 38% females among treated patients, whose mean age was about 40 years. Antecedent treatment encompassed radiotherapy, temozolomide, or their combination; the majority received both.

TCRdb's copy holds only in-frame clones and misses some; the assay was immunoSEQ multiplex PCR. The sample records under 80,000 clones, 86% being singletons. The TCR originated in a man younger than 40 with glioma. Sample: PBMCs, taken from a glioma patient treated with radiotherapy, temozolomide or both. The chain combines TRBV28 with TRBJ2-7; 7 nucleotides match TRBD2. CDR3 protein: CASSWEGPVEQYF. The CDR3 DNA reads as TGTGCCAGCAGTTGGGAGGGACCCGTTGAGCAGTACTTC.